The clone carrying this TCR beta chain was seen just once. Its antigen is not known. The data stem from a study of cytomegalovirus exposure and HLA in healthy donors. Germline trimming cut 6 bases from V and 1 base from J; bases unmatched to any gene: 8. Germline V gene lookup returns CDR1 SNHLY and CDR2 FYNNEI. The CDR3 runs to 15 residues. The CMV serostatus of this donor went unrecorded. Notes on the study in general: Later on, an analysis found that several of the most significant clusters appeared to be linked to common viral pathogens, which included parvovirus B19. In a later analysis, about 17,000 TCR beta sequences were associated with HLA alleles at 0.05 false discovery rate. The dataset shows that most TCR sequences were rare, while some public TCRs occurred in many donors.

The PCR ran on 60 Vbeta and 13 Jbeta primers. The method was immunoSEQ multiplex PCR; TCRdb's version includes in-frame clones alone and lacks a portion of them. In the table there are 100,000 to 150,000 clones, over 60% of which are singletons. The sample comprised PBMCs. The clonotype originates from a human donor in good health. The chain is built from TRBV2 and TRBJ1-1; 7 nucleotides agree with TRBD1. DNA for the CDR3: TGTGCCAGCAGCGAGAGGGGGCGAACGAACACTGAAGCTTTCTTT. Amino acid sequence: CASSERGRTNTEAFF.